A single T cell receptor beta chain is shown here with its context. No antigen is known for it. Per-base quality was not reported, and no clone a single base away is much larger than it. Libraries were made using the immunoSEQ multiplex PCR assay. The authors' pipeline ran thus. A statistical classification framework was built for diagnosing cytomegalovirus status from the catalog of TCR beta chain sequences. TCRdb holds this immuneACCESS table with in-frame rearrangements only. Some clones are missing; in checked studies, unresolved V genes explain under half, and the rest has no known cause. V and J calls and clone size follow that table, whereas D and trimming were derived from the DNA. This sample lists fewer than 200,000 clones; roughly nine tenths were detected once. Approximately 7% of the sample comes from the top ten. Separate from the approximately 670-subject first cohort, the validation cohort of some 130 subjects was the group to which the donors belonged.

This sample was included in a study of cytomegalovirus exposure and HLA in healthy donors (dated by TCRdb to the late 2010s). Concerning the study at large: According to a later analysis, one platform produced both the 110 or so validation repertoires and the 620 or so repertoires of the first cohort. The study aimed to test whether cataloging public T cell receptors could reveal signatures of past pathogen exposure. Along with the roughly 700-subject first cohort, a separate validation cohort of over 90 different subjects was used. High-throughput TCR immunosequencing, statistical association of individual TCRs with disease status, and machine learning were combined to predict cytomegalovirus infection status. On the study overall, not on this receptor specifically: All 120 or so repertoires were used to score co-occurrence in the validation cohort in a later analysis, because that analysis had no HLA typing for the cohort. Of the cluster scores, 94% were above 0 in a later analysis, which found that TCRs clustered in the first cohort also tended to co-occur in the 120 validation repertoires. The classifier was reported to diagnose cytomegalovirus status with high specificity and sensitivity in both the original cohort and the validation cohort. The study gave a list of 150 to 200 TCR beta chains associated with cytomegalovirus. In vitro tests confirmed that a few of the cytomegalovirus-associated TCR beta chains recognize cytomegalovirus antigens. Most TCR sequences were observed very rarely across donors, whereas some public TCRs were present in many individuals. The authors suggested that the approach could potentially be generalized to other disease states and immunological phenotypes.

The CDR3 sequence holds 15 residues, the cysteine and phenylalanine included. CDR3 DNA is the only sequence kept; it has 45 bases, read in frame from the first base. Trimming takes 5 bases from V and 0 bases from J, and the germline ends sit 16 bases apart. Per the germline V gene (reference sequence), GTSNPN is the CDR1 and SVGIG is the CDR2. The chain joins TRBV30 to TRBJ1-1; the best D guess is TRBD1, with 5 bases matching. The sequencing input was PBMCs. The receptor was isolated from a man aged 25 to 40 in good health and CMV-seropositive. The nucleotide sequence reads TGTGCCTGGGGCCGGGACGATAATTTGAACACTGAAGCTTTCTTT. This codes for CAWGRDDNLNTEAFF. The variable domain in full, with residues beyond the CDR3 obtained from the reference TRBV30 and TRBJ1-1 genes, is SQTIHQWPATLVQPVGSPLSLECTVEGTSNPNLYWYRQAAGRGLQLLFYSVGIGQISSEVPQNLSASRPQDRQFILSSKKLLLSDSGFYLCAWGRDDNLNTEAFFGQGTRLTVV.